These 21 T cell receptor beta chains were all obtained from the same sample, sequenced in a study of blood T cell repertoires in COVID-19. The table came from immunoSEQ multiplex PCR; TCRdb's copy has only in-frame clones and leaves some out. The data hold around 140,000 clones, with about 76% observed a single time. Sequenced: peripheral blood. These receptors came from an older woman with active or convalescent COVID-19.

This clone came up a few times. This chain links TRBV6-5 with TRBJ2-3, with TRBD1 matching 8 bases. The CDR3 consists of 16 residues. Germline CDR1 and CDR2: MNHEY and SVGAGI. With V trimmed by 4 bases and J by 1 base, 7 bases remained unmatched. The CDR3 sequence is CASSFQGASGTDTQYF. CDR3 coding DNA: TGTGCCAGCAGTTTCCAGGGGGCATCGGGCACAGATACGCAGTATTTT.

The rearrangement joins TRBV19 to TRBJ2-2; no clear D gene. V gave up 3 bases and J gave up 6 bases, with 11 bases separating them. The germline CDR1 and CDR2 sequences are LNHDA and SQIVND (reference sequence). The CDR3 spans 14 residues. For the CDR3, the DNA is TGTGCCAGTAGTATGGCAGGCTGGTCCGGGGAGCTGTTTTTT. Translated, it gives CASSMAGWSGELFF.

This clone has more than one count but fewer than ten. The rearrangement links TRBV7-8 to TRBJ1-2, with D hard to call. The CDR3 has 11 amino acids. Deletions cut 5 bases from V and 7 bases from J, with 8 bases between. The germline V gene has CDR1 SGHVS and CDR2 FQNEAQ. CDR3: CASSPGLGYTF. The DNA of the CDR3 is TGTGCCAGCAGCCCAGGTCTTGGCTACACCTTC.

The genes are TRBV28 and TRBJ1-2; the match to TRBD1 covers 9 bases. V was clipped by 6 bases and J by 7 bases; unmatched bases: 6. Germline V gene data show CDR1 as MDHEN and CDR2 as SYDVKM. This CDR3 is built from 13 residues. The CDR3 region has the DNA TGTGCCAGCAGACACAGGGGGCTAGGTGGCTACACCTTC. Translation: CASRHRGLGGYTF.

The CDR3 sequence: CASSPDLGQGGSPLHF. In DNA, the CDR3 is TGTGCCAGCAGCCCAGACCTGGGACAGGGAGGTTCACCCCTCCACTTT. The chain combines TRBV7-9 with TRBJ1-6; TRBD1 matches at 9 bases. The CDR3 has 16 residues. Germline values: CDR1 SEHNR, CDR2 FQNEAQ (reference sequence). V lost 5 bases, J lost 9 bases, and 11 bases stayed unmatched.

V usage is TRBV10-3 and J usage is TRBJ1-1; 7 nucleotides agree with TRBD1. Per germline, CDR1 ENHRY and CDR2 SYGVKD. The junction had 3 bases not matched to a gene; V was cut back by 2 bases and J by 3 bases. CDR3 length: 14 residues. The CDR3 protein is CAISEPTGDTEAFF. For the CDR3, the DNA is TGTGCCATCAGTGAGCCTACAGGGGACACTGAAGCTTTCTTT.

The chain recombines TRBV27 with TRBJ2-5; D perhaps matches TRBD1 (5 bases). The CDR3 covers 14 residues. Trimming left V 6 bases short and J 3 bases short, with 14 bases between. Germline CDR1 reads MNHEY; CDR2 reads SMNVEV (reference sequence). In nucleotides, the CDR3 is TGTGCCAGCAGCTATGTGGGGCTAAAAGAGACCCAGTACTTC. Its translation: CASSYVGLKETQYF.

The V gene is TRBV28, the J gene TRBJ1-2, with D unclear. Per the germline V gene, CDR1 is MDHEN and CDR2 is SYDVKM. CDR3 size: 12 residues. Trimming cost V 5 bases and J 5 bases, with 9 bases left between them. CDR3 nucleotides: TGTGCCAGCAGTAGGACTGTTTATGGCTACACCTTC. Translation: CASSRTVYGYTF.

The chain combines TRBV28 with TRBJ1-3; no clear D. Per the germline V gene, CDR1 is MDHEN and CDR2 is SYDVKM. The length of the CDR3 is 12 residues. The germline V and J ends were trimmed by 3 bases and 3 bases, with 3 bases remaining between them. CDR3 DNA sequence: TGTGCCAGCAGTTTCTTTGGAAACACCATATATTTT. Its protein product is CASSFFGNTIYF.

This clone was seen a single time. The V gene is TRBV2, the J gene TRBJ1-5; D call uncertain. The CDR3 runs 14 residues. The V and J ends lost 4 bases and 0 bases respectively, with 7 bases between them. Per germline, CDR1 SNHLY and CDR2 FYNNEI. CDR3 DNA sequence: TGTGCCAGCAGTGCACTTTATAGCAATCAGCCCCAGCATTTT. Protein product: CASSALYSNQPQHF.

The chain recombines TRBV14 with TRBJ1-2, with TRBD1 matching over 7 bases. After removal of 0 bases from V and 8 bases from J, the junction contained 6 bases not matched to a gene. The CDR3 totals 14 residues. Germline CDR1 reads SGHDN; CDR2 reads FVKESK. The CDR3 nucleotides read TGTGCCAGCAGCCAAGATTGGACAGGCGGAGGCTACACCTTC. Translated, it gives CASSQDWTGGGYTF.

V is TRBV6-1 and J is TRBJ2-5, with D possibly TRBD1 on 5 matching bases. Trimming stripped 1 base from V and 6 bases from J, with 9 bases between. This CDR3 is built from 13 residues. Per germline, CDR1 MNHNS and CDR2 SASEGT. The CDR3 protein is CASSEGGAKTQYF. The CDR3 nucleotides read TGTGCCAGCAGTGAAGGGGGCGCGAAGACCCAGTACTTC.

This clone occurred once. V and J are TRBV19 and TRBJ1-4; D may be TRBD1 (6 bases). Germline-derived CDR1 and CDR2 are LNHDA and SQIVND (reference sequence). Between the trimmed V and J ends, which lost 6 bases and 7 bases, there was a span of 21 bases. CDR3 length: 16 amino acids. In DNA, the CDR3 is TGTGCCAGTAGCCTGGGTGCCGGGACATCTGTTGAAAAACTGTTTTTT. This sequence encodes CASSLGAGTSVEKLFF.

CDR3 nucleotide sequence: TGTGCCAGTAGTCCTATGGGGGGAGGCAATCAGCCCCAGCATTTT. Translated, it gives CASSPMGGGNQPQHF. The chain is built from TRBV19 and TRBJ1-5, with D maybe TRBD1 (5 bases). Trimming took off 5 bases at V and 2 bases at J, with 13 bases between the two ends. The CDR3 runs 15 residues. Germline assignment: CDR1 LNHDA and CDR2 SQIVND (reference sequence).

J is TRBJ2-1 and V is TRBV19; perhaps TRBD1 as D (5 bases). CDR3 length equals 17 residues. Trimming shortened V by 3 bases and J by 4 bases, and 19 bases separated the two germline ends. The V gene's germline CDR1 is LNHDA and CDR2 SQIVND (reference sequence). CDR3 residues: CASSIRRQLPGYNEQFF. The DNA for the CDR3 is TGTGCCAGTAGTATTCGAAGACAGCTCCCCGGGTACAATGAGCAGTTCTTC. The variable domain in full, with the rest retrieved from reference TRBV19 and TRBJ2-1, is DGGITQSPKYLFRKEGQNVTLSCEQNLNHDAMYWYRQDPGQGLRLIYYSQIVNDFQKGDIAEGYSVSREKKESFPLTVTSAQKNPTAFYLCASSIRRQLPGYNEQFFGPGTRLTVL.

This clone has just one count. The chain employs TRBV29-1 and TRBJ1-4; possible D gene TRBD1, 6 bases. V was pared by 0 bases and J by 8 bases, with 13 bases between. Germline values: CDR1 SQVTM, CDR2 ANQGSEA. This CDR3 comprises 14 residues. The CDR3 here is CSVEDPGRGEKLFF. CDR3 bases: TGCAGCGTTGAAGATCCGGGGAGGGGGGAAAAACTGTTTTTT. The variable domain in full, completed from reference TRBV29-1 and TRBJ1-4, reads SAVISQKPSRDICQRGTSLTIQCQVDSQVTMMFWYRQQPGQSLTLIATANQGSEATYESGFVIDKFPISRPNLTFSTLTVSNMSPEDSSIYLCSVEDPGRGEKLFFGSGTQLSVL.

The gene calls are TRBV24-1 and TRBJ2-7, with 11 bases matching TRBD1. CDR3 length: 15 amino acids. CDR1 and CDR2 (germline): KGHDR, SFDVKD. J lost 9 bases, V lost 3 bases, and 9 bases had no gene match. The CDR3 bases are TGTGCCACCAGTGATCGGACAGGGGGCGAATATGGGCAGTACTTC. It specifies CATSDRTGGEYGQYF.

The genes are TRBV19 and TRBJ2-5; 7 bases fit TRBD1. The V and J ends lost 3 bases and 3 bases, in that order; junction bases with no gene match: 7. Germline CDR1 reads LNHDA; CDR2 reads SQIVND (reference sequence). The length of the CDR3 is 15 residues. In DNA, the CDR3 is TGTGCCAGTAGTATGGACTTCGACAGGGAAGAGACCCAGTACTTC. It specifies CASSMDFDREETQYF.

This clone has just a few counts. CDR3 coding DNA: TGCGCCAGCAGCCAAGGGGTAGCGGGGATTTACAATGAGCAGTTCTTC. Encoded protein: CASSQGVAGIYNEQFF. V gene TRBV4-3 combines with J gene TRBJ2-1; 8 nucleotides line up with TRBD2. Unmatched junction bases numbered 6, after V lost 1 base and J lost 4 bases. Germline lookup yields CDR1 LGHNA and CDR2 YSLEER. This CDR3 region has 16 residues.

DNA for the CDR3: TGTGCCAGCTTTGCTAGCGGGAGGGTTTCACGCACAGATACGCAGTATTTT. This codes for CASFASGRVSRTDTQYF. The rearrangement links TRBV28 to TRBJ2-3, with 12 bases identical to TRBD2. After removal of 8 bases from V and 1 base from J, the junction contained 10 bases not matched to a gene. The CDR3 length is 17 residues. Germline V CDR1 and CDR2: MDHEN, SYDVKM.

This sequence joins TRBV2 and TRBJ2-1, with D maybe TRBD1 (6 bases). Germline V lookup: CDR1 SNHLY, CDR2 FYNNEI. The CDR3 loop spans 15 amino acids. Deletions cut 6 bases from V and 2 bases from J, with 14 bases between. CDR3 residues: CASSHGQQTYNEQFF. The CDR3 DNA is TGTGCCAGCAGCCACGGACAGCAGACCTACAATGAGCAGTTCTTC.